This T cell receptor (beta chain) was found in a study of cytomegalovirus exposure and HLA in healthy donors. Germline V gene data show CDR1 as SGHNT and CDR2 as YYREEE (reference sequence). This CDR3 has 16 residues. Between the trimmed V and J ends, which lost 4 bases and 4 bases, there was a span of 18 bases. The PCR made use of 60 Vbeta and 13 Jbeta primers. Authors' methods: Roughly 10 million shared chains were among the approximately 80 million unique TCR beta chains that a later analysis counted. Assay used: immunoSEQ multiplex PCR; TCRdb lists only in-frame clones, some missing. The DNA was the basis for D and trimming; V, J and clone size are from that table. The sample yields 95,000 to 110,000 clones, 9.5% to 13% seen once. Comment on this clone: What it binds is unknown.

Study-wide results and caveats: Productive rates of about 87% or about 30% were seen for most TCR beta V segments in an earlier analysis. Owing to their indistinguishability, certain V segments, notably TRBV6-2 and TRBV6-3, were excluded.

Donors showed nominal health when sampled, although they likely had unrecorded immune exposures. This TCR came from a man aged 35-49 years in good health and CMV-seropositive. The sample taken for sequencing was PBMCs. The V gene is TRBV5-4, the J gene TRBJ1-3, with D tentatively TRBD1 (6 bases). CDR3 residues: CASSGGAGISGNTIYF. The DNA for the CDR3 is TGTGCCAGCAGCGGGGGGGCTGGGATTTCAGGAAACACCATATATTTT.